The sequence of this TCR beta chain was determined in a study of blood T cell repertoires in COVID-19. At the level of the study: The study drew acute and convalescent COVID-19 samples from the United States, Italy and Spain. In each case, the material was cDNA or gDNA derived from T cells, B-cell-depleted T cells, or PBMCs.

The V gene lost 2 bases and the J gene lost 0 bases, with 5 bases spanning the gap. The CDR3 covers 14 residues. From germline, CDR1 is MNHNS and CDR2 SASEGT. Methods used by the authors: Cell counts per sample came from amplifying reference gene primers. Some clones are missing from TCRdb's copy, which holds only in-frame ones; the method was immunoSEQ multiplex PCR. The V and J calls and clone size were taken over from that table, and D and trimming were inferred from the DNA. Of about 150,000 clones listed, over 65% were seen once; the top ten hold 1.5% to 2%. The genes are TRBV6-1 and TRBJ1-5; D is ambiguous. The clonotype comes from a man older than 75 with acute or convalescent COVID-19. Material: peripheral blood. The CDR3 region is CASSETDSNQPQHF. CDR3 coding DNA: TGTGCCAGCAGTGAAACAGATAGCAATCAGCCCCAGCATTTT.